The 15 T cell receptor beta chains below were found in one sample sequenced in a study of blood T cell repertoires in COVID-19 (dated by TCRdb to the early 2020s). The library relied on the immunoSEQ multiplex PCR assay. Entries here come from immuneACCESS through TCRdb and include only in-frame sequences with V and J called. Some clones fail to appear in such tables; in the studies checked, an unresolved V gene covers under half of the shortfall, and the cause of the remainder is unknown. For this sample the table gives around 300,000 clones, of which roughly 90% were detected only once. Together, the top ten hold about 9.8% of the sample. Source material: peripheral blood. These receptors came from a young man with active or convalescent COVID-19.

This chain links TRBV9 with TRBJ2-1; the D gene is possibly TRBD2 (6 bases). The V and J ends lost 3 bases and 9 bases respectively, with 19 bases between them. CDR3 length equals 15 residues. From germline, CDR1 is SGDLS and CDR2 YYNGEE. CDR3 region: CASSAGSSSVGEQFF. CDR3 nucleotide sequence: TGTGCCAGCAGCGCAGGTAGCTCTAGCGTCGGTGAGCAGTTCTTC.

The chain recombines TRBV7-2 with TRBJ1-3; no clear D. The CDR3 totals 14 residues. Germline values: CDR1 SGHTA, CDR2 FQGNSA. Trimming took 0 bases from V and 0 from J, leaving 3 bases between them. CDR3 sequence: CASSLAYSGNTIYF. The CDR3 nucleotides read TGTGCCAGCAGCTTAGCCTACTCTGGAAACACCATATATTTT.

The V call is TRBV5-4, the J call TRBJ2-5; D possibly corresponds to TRBD2 (6 bases). This CDR3 has 16 amino acids. Trimming removed 1 base from V and 2 bases from J, with 15 bases in between. Germline V CDR1 and CDR2: SGHNT, YYREEE (reference sequence). The CDR3 sequence: CASSLKGSSGQETQYF. In DNA form, the CDR3 reads TGTGCCAGCAGCTTGAAGGGGAGTAGCGGACAAGAGACCCAGTACTTC.

This chain links TRBV27 with TRBJ1-1, with D possibly being TRBD1 (5 bases). V was cut by 2 bases and J by 3 bases, with 19 bases left in between. From germline, CDR1 is MNHEY and CDR2 SMNVEV (reference sequence). The CDR3 is 17 residues long. The CDR3: CASSLAPAGHGDTEAFF. The CDR3 coding sequence is TGTGCCAGCAGTTTAGCCCCCGCGGGGCACGGGGACACTGAAGCTTTCTTT.

As concerns this clone: Other DNA variants within this sample encode the same CDR3. The V call is TRBV20-1, the J call TRBJ2-1; possible D gene TRBD2, 6 bases. The CDR3 is made up of 14 amino acids. Trimming stripped 3 bases from V and 4 bases from J, with 13 bases between. Germline CDR1 DFQATT, CDR2 SNEGSKA (reference sequence). The CDR3 DNA is TGCAGTGCTAGTTCTTCGGGGGATTACAATGAGCAGTTCTTC. Amino acids: CSASSSGDYNEQFF.

The V and J genes are TRBV6-2 or TRBV6-3 and TRBJ2-3; TRBD2 agrees at 8 bases. V gave up 2 bases and J gave up 2 bases; unmatched junction bases: 3. This CDR3 has 15 amino acids. From germline, CDR1 is MNHEY and CDR2 SVGEGT. CDR3 sequence (DNA): TGTGCCAGCAGTTACCCGCGGGGGGTCACAGATACGCAGTATTTT. Its translation: CASSYPRGVTDTQYF.

This rearrangement joins TRBV4-3 to TRBJ1-2; tentative D call: TRBD1 (6 bases). Looked up from germline, CDR1 is LGHNA and CDR2 is YSLEER. The CDR3 is made up of 15 amino acids. V gave up 3 bases and J gave up 8 bases, with 19 bases separating them. The CDR3 sequence: CASSQGYWGGTGYTF. CDR3 DNA sequence: TGCGCCAGCAGCCAGGGGTATTGGGGGGGCACGGGCTACACCTTC.

The chain uses TRBV5-1 and TRBJ2-7, with TRBD1 as a possible D gene (5 bases). Germline CDR1 reads SGHRS; CDR2 reads YFSETQ. Trimming took off 4 bases at V and 0 bases at J, with 14 bases between the two ends. This CDR3 is built from 15 residues. This CDR3 reads CASSDPGISSYEQYF. The CDR3 region has the DNA TGCGCCAGCAGCGATCCAGGGATAAGCTCCTACGAGCAGTACTTC.

In this sample, this clone turned up many times. The V and J genes are TRBV4-1 and TRBJ2-3; D is possibly TRBD2 (7 bases). Germline V gene data show CDR1 as MGHRA and CDR2 as YSYEKL. V lost 1 base and J lost 2, with 13 bases in between. CDR3 size: 16 residues. Here the CDR3 DNA reads TGCGCCAGCAGCCAAGTCGGGGGGCGCTACACAGATACGCAGTATTTT. It specifies CASSQVGGRYTDTQYF.

The V and J genes are TRBV27 and TRBJ1-3; a weak D match, TRBD1 (5 bases). CDR3 length: 16 amino acids. The ends were cut back, 6 bases at V and 4 bases at J, with 19 bases in the middle. Looked up from germline, CDR1 is MNHEY and CDR2 is SMNVEV (reference sequence). In nucleotides, the CDR3 is TGTGCCAGCAGATCTCTGACAGACGTTTTCGGAAACACCATATATTTT. Amino acids: CASRSLTDVFGNTIYF.

The chain links TRBV6-2 or TRBV6-3 to TRBJ2-1; 8 bases align to TRBD1. The ends lost 5 bases at V and 15 bases at J; junction bases unmatched: 9. There are 12 residues in the CDR3. Germline CDR1 and CDR2: MNHEY and SVGEGT. This CDR3 is CASSGVGQGGFF. CDR3 nucleotide sequence: TGTGCCAGCAGTGGAGTTGGACAGGGCGGGTTCTTC.

The table lists this clone with a few counts. This chain joins TRBV18 and TRBJ1-1; no firm D call. Trimming stripped 5 bases from V and 4 bases from J, with 11 bases between. The CDR3 has 13 residues. The germline V gene encodes CDR1 KGHSH and CDR2 LQKENI. CDR3 nucleotides: TGTGCCAGCTCATCCGAGGGAGGCACTGAAGCTTTCTTT. Translation gives CASSSEGGTEAFF.

The chain links TRBV27 to TRBJ2-3; D possibly corresponds to TRBD2 (5 bases). V lost 4 bases and J lost 0, with 14 bases in between. The germline gives CDR1 MNHEY, CDR2 SMNVEV (reference sequence). The CDR3 spans 16 residues. CDR3 nucleotide sequence: TGTGCCAGCAGTTGGGCGGGTGCCCCTAGCACAGATACGCAGTATTTT. Translating gives CASSWAGAPSTDTQYF.

This clone came up once. The chain uses TRBV7-6 and TRBJ1-2; 10 nucleotides agree with TRBD1. The V gene end was trimmed by 1 base and the J gene end by 4 bases; junction bases not matched to a gene: 3. The germline CDR1 and CDR2 sequences are SGHVS and FNYEAQ. This CDR3 contains 15 residues. CDR3 loop: CASSLGTGGGYGYTF. In nucleotides, the CDR3 is TGTGCCAGCAGCTTAGGGACAGGGGGAGGCTATGGCTACACCTTC.

The rearrangement joins TRBV5-1 to TRBJ1-2; perhaps TRBD1 as D (5 bases). In germline, CDR1 is SGHRS, CDR2 YFSETQ. The CDR3 consists of 16 residues. V shed 0 bases and J shed 0 bases, with 12 bases lying between them. The CDR3 DNA sequence: TGCGCCAGCAGCTTGGAAATCGGGGGAGCTAACTATGGCTACACCTTC. This sequence encodes CASSLEIGGANYGYTF.